The clone carrying this T cell receptor (beta chain) was recorded a few times. Its antigen is not identified. Trimming stripped 0 bases from V and 5 bases from J, with 4 bases between. The CDR3 is made up of 12 amino acids. CDR1 LGHNA and CDR2 YNFKEQ come from the germline V gene. The PCR had 60 Vbeta and 13 Jbeta primers. TCRdb's table, derived via immunoSEQ multiplex PCR, lists solely in-frame clones and lacks some. The top ten clones hold about 3% of a sample with about 190,000 clones, just under 75% of them seen once. Unrecorded immune exposures were likely, despite nominal health at sampling. This entry belongs to a study of cytomegalovirus exposure and HLA in healthy donors. Turning to the study itself: Approximately 200 million T cells yielded more than 90 million unique TCR beta sequences in earlier analysis.

Findings and limits, study-wide: TCR beta V- and J-gene trimming, according to a later analysis, was linked to a missense DCLRE1C variant. For cytomegalovirus status, the classifier reportedly gave diagnoses with high specificity and sensitivity.

The sample was PBMCs. This TCR derives from a woman in her twenties or thirties in good health and CMV-seropositive. This rearrangement joins TRBV4-2 to TRBJ1-1; D gene ambiguous. In DNA, the CDR3 is TGTGCCAGCAGCCAAGACGAGACTGAAGCTTTCTTT. It encodes CASSQDETEAFF.